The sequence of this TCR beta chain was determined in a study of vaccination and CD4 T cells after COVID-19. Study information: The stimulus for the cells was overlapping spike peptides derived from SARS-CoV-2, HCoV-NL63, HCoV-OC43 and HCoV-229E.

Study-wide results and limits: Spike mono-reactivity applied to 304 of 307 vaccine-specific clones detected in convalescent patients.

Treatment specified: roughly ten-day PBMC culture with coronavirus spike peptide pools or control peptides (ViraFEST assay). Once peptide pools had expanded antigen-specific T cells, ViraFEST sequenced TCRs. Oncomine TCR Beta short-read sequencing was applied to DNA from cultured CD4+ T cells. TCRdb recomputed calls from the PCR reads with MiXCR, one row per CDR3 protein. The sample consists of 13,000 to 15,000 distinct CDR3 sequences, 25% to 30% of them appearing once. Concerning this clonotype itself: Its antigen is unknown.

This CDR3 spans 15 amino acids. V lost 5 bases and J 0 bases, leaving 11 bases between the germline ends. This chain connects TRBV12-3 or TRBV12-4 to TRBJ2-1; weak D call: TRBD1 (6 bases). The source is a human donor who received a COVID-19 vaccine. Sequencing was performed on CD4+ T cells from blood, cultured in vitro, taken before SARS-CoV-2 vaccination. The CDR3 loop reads CASSKQGFSYNEQFF. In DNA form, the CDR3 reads TGTGCCAGCAGTAAACAGGGCTTCTCCTACAATGAGCAGTTCTTC.